The clone carrying this T cell receptor beta chain was recorded at least ten times. The antigen remains undetermined. In germline, CDR1 is DFQATT, CDR2 SNEGSKA (reference sequence). Trimming left V 6 bases short and J 2 bases short, with 18 bases between. The CDR3 has 15 residues. This sample's TCRbeta library carried unique molecular identifier barcodes. TCRdb recomputed calls from the PCR reads with MiXCR, one row per CDR3 protein. The sample carries hundreds of thousands of distinct CDR3 sequences, approximately 13% recorded once. The data were obtained in a study of T-cell reconstitution after alpha-beta-depleted transplantation in children. Study results and caveats: From newly produced T cells came most of the T-cell counts and diversity one year after transplant.

Source: PBMCs, mostly from graft donor cells, taken 360 days after TCRalphabeta/CD19-depleted stem cell transplant. The origin of this receptor is a male patient aged 10 to 17 who had a stem cell transplant for acute myeloid leukemia, so the T cells may come from the graft donor. This chain connects TRBV20-1 to TRBJ2-3; D is possibly TRBD1 or TRBD2 (5 bases each). For the CDR3, the DNA is TGCAGTGCCATAAATAGAGGGGCGTTCACAGATACGCAGTATTTT. Translated, it gives CSAINRGAFTDTQYF.